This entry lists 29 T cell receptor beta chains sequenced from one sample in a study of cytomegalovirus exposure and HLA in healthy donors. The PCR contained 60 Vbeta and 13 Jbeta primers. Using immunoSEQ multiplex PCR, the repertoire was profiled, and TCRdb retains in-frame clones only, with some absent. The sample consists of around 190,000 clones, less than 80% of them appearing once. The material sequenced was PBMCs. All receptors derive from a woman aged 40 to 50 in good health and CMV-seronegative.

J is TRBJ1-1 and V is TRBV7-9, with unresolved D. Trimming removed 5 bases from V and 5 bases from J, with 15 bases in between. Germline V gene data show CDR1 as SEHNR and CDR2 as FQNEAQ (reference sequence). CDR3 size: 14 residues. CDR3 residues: CASSLDTGWTEAFF. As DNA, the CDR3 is TGTGCCAGCAGCCTTGACACGGGGTGGACTGAAGCTTTCTTT.

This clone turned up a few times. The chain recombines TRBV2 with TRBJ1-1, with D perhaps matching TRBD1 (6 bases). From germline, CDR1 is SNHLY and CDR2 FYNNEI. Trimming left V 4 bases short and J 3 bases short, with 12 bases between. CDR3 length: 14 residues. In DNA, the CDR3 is TGTGCCAGCAGTGTTATCCAGGGGCACACTGAAGCTTTCTTT. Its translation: CASSVIQGHTEAFF.

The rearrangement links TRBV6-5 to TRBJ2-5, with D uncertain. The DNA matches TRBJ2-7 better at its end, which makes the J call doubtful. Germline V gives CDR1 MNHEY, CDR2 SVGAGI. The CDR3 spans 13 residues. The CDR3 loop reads CASSSTKTYEQYF. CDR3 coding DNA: TGTGCCAGCAGCTCGACAAAGACCTACGAGCAGTACTTC.

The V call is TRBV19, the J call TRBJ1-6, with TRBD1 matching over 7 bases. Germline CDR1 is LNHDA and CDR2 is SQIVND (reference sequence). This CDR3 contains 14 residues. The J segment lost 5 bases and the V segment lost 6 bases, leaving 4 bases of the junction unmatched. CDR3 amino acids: CASRTGSDNSPLHF. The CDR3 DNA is TGTGCCAGTAGGACAGGGTCTGATAATTCACCCCTCCACTTT.

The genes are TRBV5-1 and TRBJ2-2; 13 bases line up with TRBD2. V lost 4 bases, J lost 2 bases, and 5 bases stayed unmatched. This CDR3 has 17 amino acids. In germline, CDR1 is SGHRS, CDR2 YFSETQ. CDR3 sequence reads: CASSPGTSGANTGELFF. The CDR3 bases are TGCGCCAGCAGCCCGGGGACTAGCGGGGCAAACACCGGGGAGCTGTTTTTT.

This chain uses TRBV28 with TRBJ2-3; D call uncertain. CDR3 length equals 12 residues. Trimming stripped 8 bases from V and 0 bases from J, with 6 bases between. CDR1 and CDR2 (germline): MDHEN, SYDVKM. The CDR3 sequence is CASVQSTDTQYF. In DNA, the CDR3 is TGTGCCAGCGTCCAAAGCACAGATACGCAGTATTTT.

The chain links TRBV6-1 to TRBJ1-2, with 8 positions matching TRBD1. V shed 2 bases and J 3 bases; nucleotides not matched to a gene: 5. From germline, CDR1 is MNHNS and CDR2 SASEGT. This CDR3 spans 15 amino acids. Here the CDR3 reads CASSEYAGGYYGYTF. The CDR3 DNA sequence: TGTGCCAGCAGTGAATACGCAGGGGGCTACTATGGCTACACCTTC.

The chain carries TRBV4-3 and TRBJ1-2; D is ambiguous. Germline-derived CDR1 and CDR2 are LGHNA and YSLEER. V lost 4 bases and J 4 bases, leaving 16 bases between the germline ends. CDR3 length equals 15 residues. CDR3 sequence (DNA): TGCGCCAGCAGCCGGGAACGGGAAGCGGTCTATGGCTACACCTTC. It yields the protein CASSREREAVYGYTF.

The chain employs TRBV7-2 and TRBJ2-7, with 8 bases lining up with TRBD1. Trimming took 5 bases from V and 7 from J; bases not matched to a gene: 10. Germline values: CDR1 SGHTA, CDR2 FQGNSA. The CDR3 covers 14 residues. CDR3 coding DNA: TGTGCCAGCAGCCCGTGGACAGGGACTGGAGAGCAGTACTTC. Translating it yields CASSPWTGTGEQYF.

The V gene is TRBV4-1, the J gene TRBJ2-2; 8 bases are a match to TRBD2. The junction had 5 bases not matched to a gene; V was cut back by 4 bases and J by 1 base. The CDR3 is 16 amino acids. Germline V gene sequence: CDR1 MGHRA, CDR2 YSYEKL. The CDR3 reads CASSPSLAGNTGELFF. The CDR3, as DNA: TGCGCCAGCAGCCCCAGCCTAGCGGGGAACACCGGGGAGCTGTTTTTT.

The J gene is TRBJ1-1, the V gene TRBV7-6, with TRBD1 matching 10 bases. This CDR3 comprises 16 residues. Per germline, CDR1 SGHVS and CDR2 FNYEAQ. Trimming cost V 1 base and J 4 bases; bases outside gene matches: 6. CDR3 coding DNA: TGTGCCAGCAGCTTAGGGGACAGGGGCGGCGGCACTGAAGCTTTCTTT. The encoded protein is CASSLGDRGGGTEAFF.

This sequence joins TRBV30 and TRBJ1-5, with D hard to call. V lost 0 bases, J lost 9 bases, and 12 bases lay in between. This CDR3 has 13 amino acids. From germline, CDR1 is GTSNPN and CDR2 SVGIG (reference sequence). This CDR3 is CAWSVRGMRPQHF. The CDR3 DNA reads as TGTGCCTGGAGTGTACGGGGTATGAGGCCCCAGCATTTT.

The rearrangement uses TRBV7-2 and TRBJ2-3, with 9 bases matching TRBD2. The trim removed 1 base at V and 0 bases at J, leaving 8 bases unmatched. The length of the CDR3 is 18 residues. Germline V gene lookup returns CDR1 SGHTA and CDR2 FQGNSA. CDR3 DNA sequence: TGTGCCAGCAGCTTAGGCGGGAGGGGGGGCCTTAGCACAGATACGCAGTATTTT. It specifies CASSLGGRGGLSTDTQYF.

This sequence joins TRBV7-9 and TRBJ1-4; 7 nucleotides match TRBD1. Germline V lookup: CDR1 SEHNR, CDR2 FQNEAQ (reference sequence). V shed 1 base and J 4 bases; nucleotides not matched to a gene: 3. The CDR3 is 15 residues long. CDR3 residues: CASSLGGTVNEKLFF. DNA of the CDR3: TGTGCCAGCAGCTTAGGCGGGACAGTTAATGAAAAACTGTTTTTT.

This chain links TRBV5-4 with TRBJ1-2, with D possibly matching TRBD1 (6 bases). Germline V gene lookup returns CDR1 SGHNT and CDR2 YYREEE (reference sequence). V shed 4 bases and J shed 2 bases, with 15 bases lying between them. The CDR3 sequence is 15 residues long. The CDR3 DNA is TGTGCCAGCAGCAAGATTTCCGGGACAAACTATGGCTACACCTTC. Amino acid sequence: CASSKISGTNYGYTF.

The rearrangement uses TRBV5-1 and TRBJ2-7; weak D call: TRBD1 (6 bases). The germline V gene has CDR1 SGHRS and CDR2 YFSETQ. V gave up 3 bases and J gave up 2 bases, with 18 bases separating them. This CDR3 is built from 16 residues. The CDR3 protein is CASSSLSGQTPYEQYF. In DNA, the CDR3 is TGCGCCAGCAGCTCTCTTTCGGGACAAACCCCCTACGAGCAGTACTTC.

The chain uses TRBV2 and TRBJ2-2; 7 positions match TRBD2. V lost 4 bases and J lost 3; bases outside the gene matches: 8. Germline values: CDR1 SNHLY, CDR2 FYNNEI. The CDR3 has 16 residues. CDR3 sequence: CASSGSGRADTGELFF. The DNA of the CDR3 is TGTGCCAGCAGTGGATCGGGGAGGGCCGACACCGGGGAGCTGTTTTTT.

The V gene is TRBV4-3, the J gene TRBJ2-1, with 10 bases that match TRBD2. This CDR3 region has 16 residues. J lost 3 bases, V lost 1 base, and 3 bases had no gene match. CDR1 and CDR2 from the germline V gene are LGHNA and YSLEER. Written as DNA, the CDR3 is TGCGCCAGCAGCCAAGTTAGCGGGAGGTTCTACAATGAGCAGTTCTTC. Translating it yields CASSQVSGRFYNEQFF.

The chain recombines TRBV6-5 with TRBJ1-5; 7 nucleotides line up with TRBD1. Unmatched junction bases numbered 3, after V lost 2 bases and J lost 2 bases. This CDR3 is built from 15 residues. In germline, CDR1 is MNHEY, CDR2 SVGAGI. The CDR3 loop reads CASSYAGTGNQPQHF. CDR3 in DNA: TGTGCCAGCAGTTACGCCGGGACAGGCAATCAGCCCCAGCATTTT.

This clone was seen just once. In DNA form, the CDR3 reads TGTGCCAGCAGTTACCCACGGACTAGCGGGAGCAATGAGCAGTTCTTC. Amino acid sequence: CASSYPRTSGSNEQFF. The rearrangement joins TRBV6-5 to TRBJ2-1, with 13 nucleotides matching TRBD2. CDR3 length: 16 amino acids. Trimming cost V 2 bases and J 6 bases; bases outside gene matches: 4. Germline CDR1 is MNHEY and CDR2 is SVGAGI.

CDR3 bases: TGTGCCAGCTCACTCCTAATGACTAGCGGGAGGGATACGCAGTATTTT. Translating it yields CASSLLMTSGRDTQYF. This rearrangement joins TRBV18 to TRBJ2-3; 13 bases line up with TRBD2. The CDR3 loop spans 16 amino acids. Germline V CDR1 and CDR2: KGHSH, LQKENI. V shed 4 bases, J shed 6 bases, and the junction held 7 bases outside the gene matches.

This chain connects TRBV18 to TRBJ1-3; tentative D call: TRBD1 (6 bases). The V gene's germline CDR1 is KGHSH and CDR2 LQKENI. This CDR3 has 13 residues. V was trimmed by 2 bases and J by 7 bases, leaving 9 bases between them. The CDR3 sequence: CASSPDRRNTIYF. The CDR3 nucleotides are TGTGCCAGCTCACCAGACAGGAGGAACACCATATATTTT.

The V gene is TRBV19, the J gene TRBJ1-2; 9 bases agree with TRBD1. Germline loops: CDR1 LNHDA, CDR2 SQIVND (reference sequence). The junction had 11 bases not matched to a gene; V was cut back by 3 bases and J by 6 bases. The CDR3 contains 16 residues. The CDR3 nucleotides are TGTGCCAGTAGTATGGATACCGGGACAGGGATGGATGGCTACACCTTC. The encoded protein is CASSMDTGTGMDGYTF.

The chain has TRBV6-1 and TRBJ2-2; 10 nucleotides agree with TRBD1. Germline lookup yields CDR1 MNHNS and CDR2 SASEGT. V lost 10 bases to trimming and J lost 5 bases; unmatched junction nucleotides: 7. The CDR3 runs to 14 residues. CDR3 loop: CAITWTGGTGELFF. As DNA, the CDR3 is TGTGCCATCACCTGGACAGGGGGTACCGGGGAGCTGTTTTTT.

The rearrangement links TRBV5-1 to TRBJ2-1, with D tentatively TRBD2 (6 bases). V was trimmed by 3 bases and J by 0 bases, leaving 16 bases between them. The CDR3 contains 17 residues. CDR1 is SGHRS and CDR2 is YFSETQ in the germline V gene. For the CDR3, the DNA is TGCGCCAGCAGCTATCGGCGGGGTGAATCCTCCTACAATGAGCAGTTCTTC. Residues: CASSYRRGESSYNEQFF. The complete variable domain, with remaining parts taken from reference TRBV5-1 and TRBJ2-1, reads KAGVTQTPRYLIKTRGQQVTLSCSPISGHRSVSWYQQTPGQGLQFLFEYFSETQRNKGNFPGRFSGRQFSNSRSEMNVSTLELGDSALYLCASSYRRGESSYNEQFFGPGTRLTVL.

Written as DNA, the CDR3 is TGTGCCAGCAGTGTACTAACTAGCGGCCCTTTCAATGAGCAGTTCTTC. It encodes CASSVLTSGPFNEQFF. The chain employs TRBV6-1 and TRBJ2-1; 8 bases are a match to TRBD2. This CDR3 spans 16 amino acids. V lost 4 bases and J lost 6; bases outside the gene matches: 11. Germline values: CDR1 MNHNS, CDR2 SASEGT.

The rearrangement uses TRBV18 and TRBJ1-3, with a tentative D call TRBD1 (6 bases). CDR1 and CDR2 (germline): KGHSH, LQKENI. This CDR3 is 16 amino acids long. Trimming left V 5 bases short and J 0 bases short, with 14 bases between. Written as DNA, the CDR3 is TGTGCCAGCTCAGCTCCAGGGGTCCTCTCTGGAAACACCATATATTTT. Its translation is CASSAPGVLSGNTIYF.

The CDR3 nucleotides read TGTGCCAGCAGCTTGATGGTCGCGGGGATCTACAATGAGCAGTTCTTC. The encoded protein is CASSLMVAGIYNEQFF. The chain uses TRBV5-6 and TRBJ2-1; tentative D call: TRBD2 (6 bases). Trimming left V 1 base short and J 3 bases short, with 14 bases between. The germline V gene has CDR1 SGHDT and CDR2 YYEEEE. This CDR3 is 16 amino acids long.

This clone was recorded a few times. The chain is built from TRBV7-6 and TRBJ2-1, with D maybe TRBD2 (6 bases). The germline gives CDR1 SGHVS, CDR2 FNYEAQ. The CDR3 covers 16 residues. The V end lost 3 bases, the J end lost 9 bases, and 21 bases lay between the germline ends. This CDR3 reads CASSFRQRTIRPEQFF. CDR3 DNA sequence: TGTGCCAGCAGCTTCAGACAGAGGACTATAAGGCCTGAGCAGTTCTTC.